The 7 T cell receptor beta chains in this list originate from one sample, sequenced in a study of blood T cell repertoires in COVID-19. Here immunoSEQ multiplex PCR was the method, and the copy in TCRdb shows in-frame clones only, minus some. The data contain approximately 230,000 clones, 88% of them singletons. Sequences were obtained from PBMCs or T cells enriched from blood (not recorded which). These receptors all stem from a woman aged 45-65 years with acute COVID-19.

The gene calls are TRBV2 and TRBJ2-2; TRBD1 matches 8 bases. The CDR3 loop spans 16 amino acids. Trimming removed 1 base from V and 5 bases from J; junction bases left unmatched: 6. The V gene's germline CDR1 is SNHLY and CDR2 FYNNEI. As DNA, the CDR3 is TGTGCCAGCAGTGAAGGAACAGGGGGATTGACCGGGGAGCTGTTTTTT. Translation gives CASSEGTGGLTGELFF.

CDR3: CASSSRGEGGNSPLHF. CDR3 in DNA: TGTGCCAGCAGTTCTCGTGGGGAGGGGGGAAATTCACCCCTCCACTTT. The chain links TRBV6-5 to TRBJ1-6; the D gene is possibly TRBD1 (6 bases). This CDR3 region has 16 residues. Trimming removed 4 bases from V and 7 bases from J, with 17 bases in between. CDR1 MNHEY and CDR2 SVGAGI come from the germline V gene.

The gene calls are TRBV3-1 (or the pseudogene TRBV3-2) and TRBJ2-1; 8 nucleotides align to TRBD2. There are 14 residues in the CDR3. J was trimmed by 5 bases and V by 10 bases; bases with no gene match: 10. Per the germline V gene, CDR1 is LGHDT and CDR2 is YNNKEL (reference sequence). CDR3 region: CATKAGVKNNEQFF. As DNA, the CDR3 is TGTGCCACAAAAGCGGGAGTGAAGAACAATGAGCAGTTCTTC.

The chain is built from TRBV28 and TRBJ1-5; the match to TRBD1 covers 7 bases. The length of the CDR3 is 14 residues. CDR1 is MDHEN, CDR2 SYDVKM, per germline. J lost 2 bases, V lost 10 bases, and 8 bases had no gene match. CDR3 coding DNA: TGTGCCACCCTGAGACAGGGAGGCAATCAGCCCCAGCATTTT. Amino acids: CATLRQGGNQPQHF.

The rearrangement links TRBV5-1 to TRBJ2-7; D is perhaps TRBD2 (5 bases). The CDR3 totals 12 residues. Germline loops: CDR1 SGHRS, CDR2 YFSETQ. With 2 bases removed from V and 11 bases from J, the gap between germline ends came to 14 bases. The CDR3 bases are TGCGCCAGCAGCTTTAACGGGAATGAAGAGTACTTC. As protein: CASSFNGNEEYF.

J is TRBJ2-1 and V is TRBV7-9; D call uncertain. The CDR3 runs 13 residues. From germline, CDR1 is SEHNR and CDR2 FQNEAQ (reference sequence). The ends were cut back, 1 base at V and 6 bases at J, with 7 bases in the middle. The CDR3 loop is CASSLVGFNEQFF. The DNA of the CDR3 is TGTGCCAGCAGCTTAGTCGGGTTCAATGAGCAGTTCTTC.

The chain joins TRBV27 to TRBJ1-2, with TRBD1 as a possible D gene (6 bases). Trimming shortened V by 5 bases and J by 3 bases, and 16 bases separated the two germline ends. Germline loops: CDR1 MNHEY, CDR2 SMNVEV (reference sequence). The CDR3 is 15 residues long. CDR3 nucleotides: TGTGCCAGCAGTGGTCCGCCGGGGGGCGACTATGGCTACACCTTC. As protein: CASSGPPGGDYGYTF.